This TCR beta chain originates from a study of blood T cell repertoires in COVID-19. Across the whole study: COVID-19 samples, acute and convalescent, were from the United States, Italy and Spain. The cDNA or gDNA used as material had been derived from T cells, B-cell-depleted T cells, or PBMCs.

Per the original data handling: Using reference gene primer amplification, nucleated cell counts were estimated. Assay: immunoSEQ multiplex PCR; the TCRdb copy retains only in-frame clones and omits some. The V and J calls and clone size come from that table; D and trimming were worked out from the DNA. This table has under 65,000 clones, about 89% appearing once. There are 15 residues in the CDR3. V lost 4 bases and J lost 0, with 7 bases in between. Germline CDR1 is MGHDK and CDR2 is SYGVNS. The rearrangement links TRBV25-1 to TRBJ2-6, with D uncertain. Specimen: peripheral blood. The origin of this receptor is a human donor in a cohort sampled during active COVID-19. As DNA, the CDR3 is TGTGCCAGCAGTGCGCGTTACTCTGGGGCCAACGTCCTGACTTTC. This encodes CASSARYSGANVLTF. Combining the CDR3 with reference TRBV25-1 and TRBJ2-6 gives the whole variable domain EADIYQTPRYLVIGTGKKITLECSQTMGHDKMYWYQQDPGMELHLIHYSYGVNSTEKGDLSSESTVSRIRTEHFPLTLESARPSHTSQYLCASSARYSGANVLTFGAGSRLTVL.